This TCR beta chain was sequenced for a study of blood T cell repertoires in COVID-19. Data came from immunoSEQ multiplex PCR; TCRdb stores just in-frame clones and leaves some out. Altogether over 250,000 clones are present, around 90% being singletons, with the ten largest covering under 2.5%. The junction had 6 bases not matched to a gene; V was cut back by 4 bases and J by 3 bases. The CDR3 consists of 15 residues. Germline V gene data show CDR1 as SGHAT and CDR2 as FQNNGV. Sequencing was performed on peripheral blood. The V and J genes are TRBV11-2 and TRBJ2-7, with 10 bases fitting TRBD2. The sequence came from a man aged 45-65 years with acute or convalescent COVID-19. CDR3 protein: CASSSLAGELYEQYF. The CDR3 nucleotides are TGTGCCAGCAGCTCCCTAGCGGGGGAGCTCTACGAGCAGTACTTC.